This TCR beta chain was sequenced during a study of T cell changes during pregnancy in multiple sclerosis. The assay was immunoSEQ multiplex PCR, and TCRdb's table has in-frame clones only and misses some. This sample has around 60,000 clones, with 88% found just once. Germline V gene data show CDR1 as LNHNV and CDR2 as YYDKDF (reference sequence). V was cut by 0 bases and J by 5 bases, with 4 bases left in between. The CDR3 covers 13 residues. The clonotype comes from a female donor with multiple sclerosis, enrolled in a pregnancy study. The source material was peripheral blood, sampled in the first trimester of pregnancy. The genes are TRBV15 and TRBJ2-2; D is uncertain. The CDR3 bases are TGTGCCACCAGCAGAGATCGTACCGGGGAGCTGTTTTTT. It encodes CATSRDRTGELFF.